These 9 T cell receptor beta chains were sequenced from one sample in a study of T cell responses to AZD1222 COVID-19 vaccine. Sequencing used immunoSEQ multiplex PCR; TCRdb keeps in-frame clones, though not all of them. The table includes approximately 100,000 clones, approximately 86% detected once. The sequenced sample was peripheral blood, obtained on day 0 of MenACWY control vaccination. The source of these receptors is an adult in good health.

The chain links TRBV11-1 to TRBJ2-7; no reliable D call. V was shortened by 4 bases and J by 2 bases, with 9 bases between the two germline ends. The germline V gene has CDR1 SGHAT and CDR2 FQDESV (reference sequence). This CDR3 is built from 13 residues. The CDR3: CASSSPIPYEQYF. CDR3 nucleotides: TGTGCCAGCAGCTCGCCAATACCCTACGAGCAGTACTTC.

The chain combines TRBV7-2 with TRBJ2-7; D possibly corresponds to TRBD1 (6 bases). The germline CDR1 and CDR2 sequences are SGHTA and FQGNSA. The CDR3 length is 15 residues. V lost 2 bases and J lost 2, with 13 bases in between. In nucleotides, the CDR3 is TGTGCCAGCAGCTTATCCGGACAGAGCGCCTACGAGCAGTACTTC. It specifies CASSLSGQSAYEQYF.

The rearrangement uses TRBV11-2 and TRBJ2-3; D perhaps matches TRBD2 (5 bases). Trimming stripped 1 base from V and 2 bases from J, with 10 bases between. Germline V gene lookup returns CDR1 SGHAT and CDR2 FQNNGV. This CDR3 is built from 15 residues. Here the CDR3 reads CASSLGGYLTDTQYF. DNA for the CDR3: TGTGCCAGCAGCTTAGGCGGGTACCTCACAGATACGCAGTATTTT.

CDR3 sequence (DNA): TGTGCCAGCAGCTCTCCTGAAAACTACGAGCAGTACTTC. This gives the protein CASSSPENYEQYF. This sequence joins TRBV7-2 and TRBJ2-7; D ambiguous. This CDR3 spans 13 amino acids. Germline lookup yields CDR1 SGHTA and CDR2 FQGNSA. Deletions cut 4 bases from V and 3 bases from J, with 10 bases between.

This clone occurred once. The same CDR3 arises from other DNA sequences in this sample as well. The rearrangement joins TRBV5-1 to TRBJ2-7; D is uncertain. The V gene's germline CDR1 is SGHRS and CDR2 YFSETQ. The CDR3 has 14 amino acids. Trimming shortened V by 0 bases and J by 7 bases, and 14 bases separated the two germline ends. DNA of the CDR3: TGCGCCAGCAGCTTGGGACACCAGACTTCGGAGCAGTACTTC. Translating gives CASSLGHQTSEQYF.

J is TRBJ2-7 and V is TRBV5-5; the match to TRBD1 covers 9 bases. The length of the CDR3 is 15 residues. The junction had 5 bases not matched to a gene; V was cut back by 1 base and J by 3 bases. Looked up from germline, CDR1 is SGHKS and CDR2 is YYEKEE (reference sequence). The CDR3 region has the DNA TGTGCCAGCAGCTTGAATACAGGGGGCCTCTACGAGCAGTACTTC. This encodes CASSLNTGGLYEQYF.

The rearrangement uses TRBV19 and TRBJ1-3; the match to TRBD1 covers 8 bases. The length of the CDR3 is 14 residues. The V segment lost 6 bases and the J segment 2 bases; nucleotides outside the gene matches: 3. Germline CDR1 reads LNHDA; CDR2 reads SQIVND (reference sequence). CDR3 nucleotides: TGTGCCAGTAGACTGACAGGGGCTGGAAACACCATATATTTT. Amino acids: CASRLTGAGNTIYF.

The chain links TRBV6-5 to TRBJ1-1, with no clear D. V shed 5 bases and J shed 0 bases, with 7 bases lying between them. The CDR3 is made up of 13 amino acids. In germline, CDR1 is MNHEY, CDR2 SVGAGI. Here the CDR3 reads CASSPQMNTEAFF. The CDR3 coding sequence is TGTGCCAGCAGTCCCCAGATGAACACTGAAGCTTTCTTT.

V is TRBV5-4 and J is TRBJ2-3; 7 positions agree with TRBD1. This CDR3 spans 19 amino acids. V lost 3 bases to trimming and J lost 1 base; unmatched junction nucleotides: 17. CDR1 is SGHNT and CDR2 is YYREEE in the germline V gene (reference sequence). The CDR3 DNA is TGTGCCAGCAGCTCCTCCAGGAACAGGGGCGGTATTGGCACAGATACGCAGTATTTT. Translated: CASSSSRNRGGIGTDTQYF.